The source of this T cell receptor beta chain is a study of shared clonotypes between healthy human individuals. This CDR3 has 16 residues. Germline V gene data show CDR1 as LGHNA and CDR2 as YNFKEQ. V was shortened by 0 bases and J by 4 bases, with 15 bases between the two germline ends. Original analysis: Owing to the provision of junction-only sequences devoid of quality scores by immunoSEQ, filtering differed. TCRdb keeps only in-frame clones here, not all; method: immunoSEQ multiplex PCR. V and J calls and clone size come straight from that table; D and trimming were deduced from the DNA. The sample carries approximately 980,000 clones, approximately 80% recorded once.

This TCR was sampled from a man in his late teens or twenties in good health. Sequencing was performed on memory CD4+ T cells sorted from blood. Subset: CD45RA-negative fraction. The gene calls are TRBV4-2 and TRBJ2-5; the D gene is possibly TRBD1 (6 bases). The CDR3 nucleotides are TGTGCCAGCAGCCAAGATTGGACAGCTCCTGGAGAGACCCAGTACTTC. Translation: CASSQDWTAPGETQYF.